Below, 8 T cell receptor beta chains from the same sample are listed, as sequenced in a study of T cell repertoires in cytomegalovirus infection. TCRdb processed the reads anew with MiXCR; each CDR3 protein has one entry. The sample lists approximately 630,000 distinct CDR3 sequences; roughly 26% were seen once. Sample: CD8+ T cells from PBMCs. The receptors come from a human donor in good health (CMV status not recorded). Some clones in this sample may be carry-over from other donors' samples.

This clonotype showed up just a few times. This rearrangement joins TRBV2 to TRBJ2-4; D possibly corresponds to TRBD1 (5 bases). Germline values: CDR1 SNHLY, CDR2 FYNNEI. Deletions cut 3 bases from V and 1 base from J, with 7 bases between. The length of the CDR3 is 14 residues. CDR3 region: CASSEDIAKNIQYF. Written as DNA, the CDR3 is TGTGCCAGCAGTGAGGACATTGCCAAAAACATTCAGTACTTC.

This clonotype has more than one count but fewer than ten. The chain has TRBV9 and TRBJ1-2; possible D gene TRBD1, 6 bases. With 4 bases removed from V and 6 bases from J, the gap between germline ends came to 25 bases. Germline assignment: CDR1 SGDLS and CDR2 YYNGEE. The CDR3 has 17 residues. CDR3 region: CASSTPRDNRVGDGYTF. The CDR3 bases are TGTGCCAGCAGCACACCCCGGGACAACCGGGTAGGCGATGGCTACACCTTC.

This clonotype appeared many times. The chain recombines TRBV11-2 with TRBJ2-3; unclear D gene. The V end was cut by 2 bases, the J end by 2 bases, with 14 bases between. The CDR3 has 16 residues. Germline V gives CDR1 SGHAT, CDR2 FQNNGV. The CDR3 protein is CASSLRPVANTDTQYF. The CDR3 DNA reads TGTGCCAGCAGCTTACGCCCTGTCGCTAACACAGATACGCAGTATTTT.

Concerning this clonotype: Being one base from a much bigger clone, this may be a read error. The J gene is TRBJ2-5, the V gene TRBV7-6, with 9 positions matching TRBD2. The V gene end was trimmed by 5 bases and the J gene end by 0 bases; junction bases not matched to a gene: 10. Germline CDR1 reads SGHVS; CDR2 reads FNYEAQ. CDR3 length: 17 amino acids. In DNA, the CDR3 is TGTGCCAGCAGCAATAGCCCCCCTAGCGGGGACCAAGAGACCCAGTACTTC. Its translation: CASSNSPPSGDQETQYF.

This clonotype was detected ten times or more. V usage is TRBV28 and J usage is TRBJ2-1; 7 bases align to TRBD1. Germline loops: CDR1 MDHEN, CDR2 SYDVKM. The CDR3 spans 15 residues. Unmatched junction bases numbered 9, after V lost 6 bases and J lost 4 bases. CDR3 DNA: TGTGCCAGCAGACCACGGACAGGACCTTACAATGAGCAGTTCTTC. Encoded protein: CASRPRTGPYNEQFF.

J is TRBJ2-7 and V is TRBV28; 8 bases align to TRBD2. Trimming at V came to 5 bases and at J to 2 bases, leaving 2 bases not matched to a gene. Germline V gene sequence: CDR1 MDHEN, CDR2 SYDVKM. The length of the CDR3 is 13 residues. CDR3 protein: CASSGSGTYEQYV. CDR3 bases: TGTGCCAGCAGTGGTAGCGGGACCTACGAGCAGTACGTC.

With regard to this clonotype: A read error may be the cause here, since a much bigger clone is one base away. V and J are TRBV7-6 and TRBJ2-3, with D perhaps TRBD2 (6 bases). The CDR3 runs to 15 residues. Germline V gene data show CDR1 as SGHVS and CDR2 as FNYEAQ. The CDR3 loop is CASSYTGTVTDTQNF. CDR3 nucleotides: TGTGCCAGCAGCTACACCGGGACTGTCACAGATACGCAGAATTTT.

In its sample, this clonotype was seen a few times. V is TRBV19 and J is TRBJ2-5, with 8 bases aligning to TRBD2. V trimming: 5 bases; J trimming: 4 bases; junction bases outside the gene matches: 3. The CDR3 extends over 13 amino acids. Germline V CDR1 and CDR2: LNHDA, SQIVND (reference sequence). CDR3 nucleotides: TGTGCCAGTAGTGTCGGGAGGGGAGAGACCCAGTACTTC. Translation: CASSVGRGETQYF.